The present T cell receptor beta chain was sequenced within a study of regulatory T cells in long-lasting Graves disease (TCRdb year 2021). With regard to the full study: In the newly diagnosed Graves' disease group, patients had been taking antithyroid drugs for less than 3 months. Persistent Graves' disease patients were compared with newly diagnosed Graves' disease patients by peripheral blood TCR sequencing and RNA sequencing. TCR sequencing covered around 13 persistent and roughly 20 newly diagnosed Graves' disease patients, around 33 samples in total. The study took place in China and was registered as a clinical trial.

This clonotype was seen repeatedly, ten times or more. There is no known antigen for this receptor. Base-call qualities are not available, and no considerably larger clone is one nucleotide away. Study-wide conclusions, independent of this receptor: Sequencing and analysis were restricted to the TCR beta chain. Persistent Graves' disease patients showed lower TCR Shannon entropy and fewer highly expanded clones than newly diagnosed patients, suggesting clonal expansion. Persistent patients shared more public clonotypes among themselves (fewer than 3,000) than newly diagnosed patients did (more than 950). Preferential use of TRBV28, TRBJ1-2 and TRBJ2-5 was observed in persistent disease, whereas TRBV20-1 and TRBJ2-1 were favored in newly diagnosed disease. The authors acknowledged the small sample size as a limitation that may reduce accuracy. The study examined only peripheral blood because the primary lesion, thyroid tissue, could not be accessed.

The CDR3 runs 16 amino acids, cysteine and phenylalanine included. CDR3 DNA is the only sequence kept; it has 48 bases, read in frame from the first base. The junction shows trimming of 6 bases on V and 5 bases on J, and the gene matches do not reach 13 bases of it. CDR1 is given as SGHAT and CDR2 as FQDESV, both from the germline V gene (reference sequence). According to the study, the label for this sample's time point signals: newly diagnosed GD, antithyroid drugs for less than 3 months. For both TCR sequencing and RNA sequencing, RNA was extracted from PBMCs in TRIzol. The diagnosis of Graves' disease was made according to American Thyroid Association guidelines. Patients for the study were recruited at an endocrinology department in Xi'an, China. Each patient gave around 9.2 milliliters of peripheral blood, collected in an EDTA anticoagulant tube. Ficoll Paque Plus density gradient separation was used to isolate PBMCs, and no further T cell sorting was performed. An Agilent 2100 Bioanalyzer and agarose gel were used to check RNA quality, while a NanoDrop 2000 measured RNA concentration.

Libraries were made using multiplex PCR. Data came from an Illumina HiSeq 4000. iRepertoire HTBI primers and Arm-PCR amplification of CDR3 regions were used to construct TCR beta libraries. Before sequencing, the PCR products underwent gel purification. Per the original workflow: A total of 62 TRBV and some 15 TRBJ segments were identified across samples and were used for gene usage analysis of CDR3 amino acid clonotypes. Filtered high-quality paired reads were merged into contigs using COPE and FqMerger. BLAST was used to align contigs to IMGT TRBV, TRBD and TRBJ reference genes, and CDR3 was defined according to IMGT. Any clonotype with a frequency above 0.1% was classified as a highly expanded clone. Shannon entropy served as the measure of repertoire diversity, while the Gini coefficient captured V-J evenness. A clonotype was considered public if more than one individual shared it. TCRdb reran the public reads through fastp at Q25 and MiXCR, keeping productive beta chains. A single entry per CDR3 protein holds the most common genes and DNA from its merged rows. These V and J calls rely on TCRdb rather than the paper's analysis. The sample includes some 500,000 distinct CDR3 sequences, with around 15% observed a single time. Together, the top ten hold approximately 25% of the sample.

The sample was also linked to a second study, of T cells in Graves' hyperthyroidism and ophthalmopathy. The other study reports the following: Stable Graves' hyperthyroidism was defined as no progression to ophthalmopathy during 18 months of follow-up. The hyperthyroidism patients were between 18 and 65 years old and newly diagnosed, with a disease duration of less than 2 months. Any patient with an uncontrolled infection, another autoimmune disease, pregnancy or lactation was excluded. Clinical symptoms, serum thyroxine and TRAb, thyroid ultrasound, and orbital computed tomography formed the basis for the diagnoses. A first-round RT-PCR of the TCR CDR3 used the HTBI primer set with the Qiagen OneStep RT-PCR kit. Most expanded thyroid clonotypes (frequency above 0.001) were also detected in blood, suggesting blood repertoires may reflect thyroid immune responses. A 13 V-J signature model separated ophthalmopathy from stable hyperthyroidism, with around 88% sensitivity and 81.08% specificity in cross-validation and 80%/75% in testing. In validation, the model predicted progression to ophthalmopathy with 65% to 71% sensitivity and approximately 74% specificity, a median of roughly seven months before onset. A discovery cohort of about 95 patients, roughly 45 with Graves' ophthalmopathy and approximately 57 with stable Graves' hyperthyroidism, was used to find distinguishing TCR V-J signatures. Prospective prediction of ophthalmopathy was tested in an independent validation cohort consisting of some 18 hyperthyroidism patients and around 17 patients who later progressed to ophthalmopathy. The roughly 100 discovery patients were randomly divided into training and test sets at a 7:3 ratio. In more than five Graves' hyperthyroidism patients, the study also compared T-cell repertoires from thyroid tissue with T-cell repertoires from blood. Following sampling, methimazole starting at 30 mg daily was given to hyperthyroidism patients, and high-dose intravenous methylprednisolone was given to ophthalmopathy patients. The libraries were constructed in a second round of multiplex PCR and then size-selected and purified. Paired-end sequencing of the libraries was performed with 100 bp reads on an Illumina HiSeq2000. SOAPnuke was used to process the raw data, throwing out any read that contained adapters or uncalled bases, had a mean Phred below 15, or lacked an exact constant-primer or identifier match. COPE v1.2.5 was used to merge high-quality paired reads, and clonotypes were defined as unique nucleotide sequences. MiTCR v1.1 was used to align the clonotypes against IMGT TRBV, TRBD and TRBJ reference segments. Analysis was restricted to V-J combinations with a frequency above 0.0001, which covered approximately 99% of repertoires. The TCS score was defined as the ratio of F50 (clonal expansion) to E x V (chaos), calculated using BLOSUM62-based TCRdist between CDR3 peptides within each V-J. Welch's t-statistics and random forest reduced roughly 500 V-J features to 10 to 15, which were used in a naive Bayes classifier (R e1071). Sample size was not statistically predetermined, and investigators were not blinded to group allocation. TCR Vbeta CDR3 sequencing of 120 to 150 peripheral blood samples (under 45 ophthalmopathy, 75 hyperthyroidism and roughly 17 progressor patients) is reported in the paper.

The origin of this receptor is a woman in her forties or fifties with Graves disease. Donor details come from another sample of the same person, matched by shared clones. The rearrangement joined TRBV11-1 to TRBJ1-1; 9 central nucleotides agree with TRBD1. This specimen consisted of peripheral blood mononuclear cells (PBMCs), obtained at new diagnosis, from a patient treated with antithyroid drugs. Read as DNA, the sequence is TGTGCCAGCAGACCCTCGACAGGGGGGGTGTGGACTGAAGCTTTCTTT. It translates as CASRPSTGGVWTEAFF.